This T cell receptor (beta chain) was sequenced for a study of T cells in Graves' hyperthyroidism and ophthalmopathy. The wider study: Sampling of peripheral blood happened at initial diagnosis, prior to any treatment. Overall study results and limits: The majority of expanded thyroid clonotypes above 0.001 also appeared in blood.

V lost 3 bases to trimming and J lost 4 bases; unmatched junction nucleotides: 2. This CDR3 spans 14 amino acids. In germline, CDR1 is SGHRS, CDR2 YFSETQ. RNA transcripts gave rise to amplified TCR beta CDR3 regions. The primer set for the first-round RT-PCR of the TCR CDR3 was HTBI. MiXCR was run by TCRdb on the multiplex PCR reads, yielding one entry per CDR3 protein. Among 250,000 to 350,000 distinct CDR3 sequences listed, more than 15% were seen once. This clonotype turned up a few times. Its antigen is unidentified. The receptor comes from a woman aged 60 to 75 with Graves' ophthalmopathy. Sample: blood. V is TRBV5-1 and J is TRBJ2-2; 8 bases line up with TRBD2. The CDR3 DNA reads TGCGCCAGCAGCTCACTAGCGGCCACCGGGGAGCTGTTTTTT. Amino acid sequence: CASSSLAATGELFF.